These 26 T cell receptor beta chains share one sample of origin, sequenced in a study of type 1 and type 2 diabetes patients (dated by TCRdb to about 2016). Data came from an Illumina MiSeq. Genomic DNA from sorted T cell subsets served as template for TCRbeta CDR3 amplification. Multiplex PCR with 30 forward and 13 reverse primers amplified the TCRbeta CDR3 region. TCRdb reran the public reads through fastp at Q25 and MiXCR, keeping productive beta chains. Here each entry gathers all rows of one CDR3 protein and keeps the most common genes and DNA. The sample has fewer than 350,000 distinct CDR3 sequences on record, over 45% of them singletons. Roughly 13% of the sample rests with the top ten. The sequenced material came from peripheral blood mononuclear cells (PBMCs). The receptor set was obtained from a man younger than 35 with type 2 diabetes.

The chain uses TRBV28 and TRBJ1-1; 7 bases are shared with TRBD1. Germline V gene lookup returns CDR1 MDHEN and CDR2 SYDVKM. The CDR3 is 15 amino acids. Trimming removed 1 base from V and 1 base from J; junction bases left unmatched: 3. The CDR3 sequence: CASSLYWTGNTEAFF. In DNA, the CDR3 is TGTGCCAGCAGTTTATATTGGACAGGGAACACTGAAGCTTTCTTT.

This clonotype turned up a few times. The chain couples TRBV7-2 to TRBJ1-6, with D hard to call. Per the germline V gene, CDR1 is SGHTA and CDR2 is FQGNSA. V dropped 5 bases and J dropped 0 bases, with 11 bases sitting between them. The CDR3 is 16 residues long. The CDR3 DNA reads TGTGCCAGCAGCCTTAGACCGAGCTCCTATAATTCACCCCTCCACTTT. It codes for CASSLRPSSYNSPLHF.

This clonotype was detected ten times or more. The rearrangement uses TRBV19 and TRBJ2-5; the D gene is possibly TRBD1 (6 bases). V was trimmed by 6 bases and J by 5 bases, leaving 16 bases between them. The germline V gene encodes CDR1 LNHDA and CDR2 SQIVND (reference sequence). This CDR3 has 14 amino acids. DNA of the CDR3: TGTGCCAGTAGCCTAACAGGGAGAGGGGAGACCCAGTACTTC. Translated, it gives CASSLTGRGETQYF.

The CDR3 region has the DNA TGTGCCAGCAGCCAACAACGCCGACAGGGACAGGCCAATGAGCAGTTCTTC. It is translated as CASSQQRRQGQANEQFF. The chain carries TRBV4-2 and TRBJ2-5; 8 positions agree with TRBD1. The J call is uncertain, as TRBJ2-1 better fits the DNA end. Germline V lookup: CDR1 LGHNA, CDR2 YNFKEQ. This CDR3 has 17 amino acids.

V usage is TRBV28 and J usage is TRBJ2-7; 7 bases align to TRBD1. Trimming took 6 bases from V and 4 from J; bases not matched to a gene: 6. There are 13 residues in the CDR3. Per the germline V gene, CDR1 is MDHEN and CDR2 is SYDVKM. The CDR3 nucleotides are TGTGCCAGCAGCCCTACACAGGGGTACGAGCAGTACTTC. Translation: CASSPTQGYEQYF. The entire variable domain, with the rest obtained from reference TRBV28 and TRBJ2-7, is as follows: DVKVTQSSRYLVKRTGEKVFLECVQDMDHENMFWYRQDPGLGLRLIYFSYDVKMKEKGDIPEGYSVSREKKERFSLILESASTNQTSMYLCASSPTQGYEQYFGPGTRLTVT.

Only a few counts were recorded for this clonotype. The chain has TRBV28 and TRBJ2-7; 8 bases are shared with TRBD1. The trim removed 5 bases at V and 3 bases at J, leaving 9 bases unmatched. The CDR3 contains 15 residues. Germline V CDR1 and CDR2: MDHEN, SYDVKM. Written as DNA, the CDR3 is TGTGCCAGCAGTCCTCTCGGACAGGGCAGCTACGAGCAGTACTTC. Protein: CASSPLGQGSYEQYF.

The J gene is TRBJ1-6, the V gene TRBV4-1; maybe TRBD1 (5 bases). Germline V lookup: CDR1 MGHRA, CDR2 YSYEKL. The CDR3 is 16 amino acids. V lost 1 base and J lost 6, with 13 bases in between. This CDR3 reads CASSQVMSQGNSPLHF. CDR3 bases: TGCGCCAGCAGCCAAGTGATGTCGCAGGGTAATTCACCCCTCCACTTT.

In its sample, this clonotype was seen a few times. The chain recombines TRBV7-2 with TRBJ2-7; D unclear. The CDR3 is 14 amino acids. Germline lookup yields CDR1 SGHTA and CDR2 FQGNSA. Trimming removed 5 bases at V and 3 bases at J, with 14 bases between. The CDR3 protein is CASSTTENRYEQYF. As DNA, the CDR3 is TGTGCCAGCAGCACGACGGAGAACCGCTACGAGCAGTACTTC.

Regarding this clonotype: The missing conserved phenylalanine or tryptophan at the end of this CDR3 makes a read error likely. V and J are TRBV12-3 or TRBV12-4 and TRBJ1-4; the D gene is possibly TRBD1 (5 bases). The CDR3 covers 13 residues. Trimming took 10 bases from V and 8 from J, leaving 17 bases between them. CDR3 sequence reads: CATKQALEEKLFI. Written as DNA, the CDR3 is TGTGCCACCAAACAGGCTTTGGAGGAAAAACTGTTTATT.

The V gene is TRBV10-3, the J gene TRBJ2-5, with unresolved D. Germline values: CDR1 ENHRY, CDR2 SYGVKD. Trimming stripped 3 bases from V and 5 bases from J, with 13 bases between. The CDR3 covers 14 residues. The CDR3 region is CAISDSGAEETQYF. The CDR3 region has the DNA TGTGCCATCAGTGACTCAGGAGCTGAGGAGACCCAGTACTTC.

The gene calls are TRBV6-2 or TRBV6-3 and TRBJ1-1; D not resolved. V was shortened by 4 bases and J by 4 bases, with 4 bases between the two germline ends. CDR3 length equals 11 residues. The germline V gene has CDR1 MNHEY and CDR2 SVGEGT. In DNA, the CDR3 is TGTGCCAGCAGTTCTAGCACTGAAGCTTTCTTT. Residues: CASSSSTEAFF.

CDR3 DNA sequence: TGTGCCAGCAGCTCTCAATTCGGGGGACCGCAGCCCCAGCATTTT. It encodes CASSSQFGGPQPQHF. The rearrangement joins TRBV7-3 to TRBJ1-5; a weak D match, TRBD1 (5 bases). CDR1 is SGHTA, CDR2 FQGTGA, per germline. The CDR3 has 15 amino acids. V was shortened by 4 bases and J by 7 bases, with 17 bases between the two germline ends.

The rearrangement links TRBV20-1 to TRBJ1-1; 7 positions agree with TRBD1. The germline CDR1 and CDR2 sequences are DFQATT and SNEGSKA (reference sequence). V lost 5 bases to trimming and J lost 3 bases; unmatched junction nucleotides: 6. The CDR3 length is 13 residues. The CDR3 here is CSAETGFDTEAFF. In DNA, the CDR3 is TGCAGTGCTGAGACAGGGTTCGACACTGAAGCTTTCTTT.

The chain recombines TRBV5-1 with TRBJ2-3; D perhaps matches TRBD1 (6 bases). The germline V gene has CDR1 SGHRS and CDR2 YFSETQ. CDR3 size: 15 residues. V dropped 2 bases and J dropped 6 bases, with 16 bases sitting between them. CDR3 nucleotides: TGCGCCAGCAGCTTTACCCAAACAGGGTTCGATACGCAGTATTTT. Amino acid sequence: CASSFTQTGFDTQYF.

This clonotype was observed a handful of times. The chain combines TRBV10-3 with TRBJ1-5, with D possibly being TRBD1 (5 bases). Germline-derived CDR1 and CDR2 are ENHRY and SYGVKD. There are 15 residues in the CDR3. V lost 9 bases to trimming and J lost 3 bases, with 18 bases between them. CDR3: CAIWGGEGSNQPQHF. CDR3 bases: TGTGCCATATGGGGAGGGGAAGGATCCAATCAGCCCCAGCATTTT.

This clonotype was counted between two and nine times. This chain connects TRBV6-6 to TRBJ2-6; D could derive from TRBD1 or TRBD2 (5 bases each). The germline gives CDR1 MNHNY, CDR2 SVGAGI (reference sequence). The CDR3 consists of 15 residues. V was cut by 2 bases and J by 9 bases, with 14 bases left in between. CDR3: CASSYDGAMINVLTF. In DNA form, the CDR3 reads TGTGCCAGCAGTTACGACGGGGCCATGATCAACGTCCTGACTTTC.

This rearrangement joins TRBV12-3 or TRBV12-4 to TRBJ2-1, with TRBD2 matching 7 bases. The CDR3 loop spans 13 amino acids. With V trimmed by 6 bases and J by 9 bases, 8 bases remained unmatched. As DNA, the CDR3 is TGTGCCAGCAGCCCTGGGACTAACCTTGAGCAGTTCTTC. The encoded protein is CASSPGTNLEQFF.

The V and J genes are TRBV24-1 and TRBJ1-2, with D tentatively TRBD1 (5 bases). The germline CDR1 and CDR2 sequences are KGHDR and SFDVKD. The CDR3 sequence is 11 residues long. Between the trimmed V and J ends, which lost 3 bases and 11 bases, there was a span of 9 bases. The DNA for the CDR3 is TGTGCCACCAGTGATGGGGCCGTTTACACCTTC. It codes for CATSDGAVYTF.

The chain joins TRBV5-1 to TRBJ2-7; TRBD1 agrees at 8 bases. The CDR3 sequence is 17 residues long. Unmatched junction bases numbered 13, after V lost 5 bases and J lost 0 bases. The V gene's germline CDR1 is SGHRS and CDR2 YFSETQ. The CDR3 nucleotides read TGCGCCAGCAGACCACAATCCGGGACAGGCTACTCCTACGAGCAGTACTTC. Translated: CASRPQSGTGYSYEQYF.

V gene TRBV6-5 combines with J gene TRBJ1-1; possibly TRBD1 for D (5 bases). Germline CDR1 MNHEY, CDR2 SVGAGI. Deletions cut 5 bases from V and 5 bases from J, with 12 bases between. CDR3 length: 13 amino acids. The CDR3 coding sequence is TGTGCCAGCAGTAAATCAGGGAGGACTGAAGCTTTCTTT. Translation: CASSKSGRTEAFF.

The CDR3 here is CASSSQEGQPQHF. The CDR3 bases are TGTGCCAGCAGTAGTCAGGAGGGTCAGCCCCAGCATTTT. The chain combines TRBV6-1 with TRBJ1-5; D remains unclear. Germline V CDR1 and CDR2: MNHNS, SASEGT. Trimming removed 5 bases from V and 6 bases from J, with 11 bases in between. This CDR3 contains 13 residues.

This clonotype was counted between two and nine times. CDR3: CASSIASGTYEQYF. CDR3 in DNA: TGTGCCAGTAGTATAGCTAGCGGGACCTACGAGCAGTACTTC. The chain joins TRBV19 to TRBJ2-7, with 9 nucleotides matching TRBD2. Germline V gives CDR1 LNHDA, CDR2 SQIVND (reference sequence). The CDR3 totals 14 residues. J was trimmed by 2 bases and V by 1 base; bases with no gene match: 0.

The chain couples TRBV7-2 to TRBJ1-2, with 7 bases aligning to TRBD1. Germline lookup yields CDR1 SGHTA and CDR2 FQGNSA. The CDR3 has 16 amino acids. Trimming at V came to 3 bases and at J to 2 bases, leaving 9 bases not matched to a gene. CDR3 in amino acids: CASSLRSGQMNYGYTF. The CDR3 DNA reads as TGTGCCAGCAGCTTGCGATCGGGACAGATGAACTATGGCTACACCTTC.

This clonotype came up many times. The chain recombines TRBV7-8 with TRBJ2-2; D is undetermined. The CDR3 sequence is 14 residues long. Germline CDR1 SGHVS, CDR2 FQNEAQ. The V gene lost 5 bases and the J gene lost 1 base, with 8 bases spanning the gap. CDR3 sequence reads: CASSRSLNTGELFF. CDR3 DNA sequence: TGTGCCAGCAGCCGATCGTTGAACACCGGGGAGCTGTTTTTT.

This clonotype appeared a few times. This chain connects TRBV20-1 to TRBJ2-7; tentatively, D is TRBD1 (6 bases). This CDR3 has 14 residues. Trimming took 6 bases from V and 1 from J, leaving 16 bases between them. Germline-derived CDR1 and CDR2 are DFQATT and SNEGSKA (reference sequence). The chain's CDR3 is CSALEGDLSYEQYF. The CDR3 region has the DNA TGCAGTGCCCTAGAGGGGGACCTATCCTACGAGCAGTACTTC.

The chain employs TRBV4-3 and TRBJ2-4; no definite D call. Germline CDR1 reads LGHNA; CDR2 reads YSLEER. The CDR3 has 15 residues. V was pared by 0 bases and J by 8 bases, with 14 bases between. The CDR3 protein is CASSQDRAGGDIQYF. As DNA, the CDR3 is TGCGCCAGCAGCCAAGATCGGGCAGGTGGGGACATTCAGTACTTC.